Sequencing of this TCR beta chain was carried out in a study of cytomegalovirus exposure and HLA in healthy donors. Background on the study: Unique TCRs from HLA-typed donors, 80 million to 100 million of them, were held in an early data release.

Though probably carrying unrecorded immune exposures, donors were nominally healthy at sampling. The CDR3 has 20 residues. CDR1 and CDR2 from the germline V gene are SGHDN and FVKESK. The V and J ends lost 4 bases and 10 bases, in that order; junction bases with no gene match: 24. Study-wide points: Later analysis associated a missense DCLRE1C variant with TCR beta V- and J-gene trimming.

Worth noting for this clone: As yet, its antigen is unknown.

PCR was performed using 60 Vbeta and 13 Jbeta primers. Generated by immunoSEQ multiplex PCR, the TCRdb table keeps only in-frame clones and is missing some. The table has about 120,000 clones, around 70% seen once; the top ten hold roughly 4.2%. The J gene is TRBJ2-1, the V gene TRBV14; the match to TRBD2 covers 11 bases. The sequence came from a woman in her 40s in good health and CMV-seropositive. The sample taken for sequencing was PBMCs. CDR3 DNA sequence: TGTGCCAGCAGCCTCCTAGTGGGGCAAGTCCGGACTAGCGGGCCAGGGGAGCAGTTCTTC. This sequence encodes CASSLLVGQVRTSGPGEQFF.